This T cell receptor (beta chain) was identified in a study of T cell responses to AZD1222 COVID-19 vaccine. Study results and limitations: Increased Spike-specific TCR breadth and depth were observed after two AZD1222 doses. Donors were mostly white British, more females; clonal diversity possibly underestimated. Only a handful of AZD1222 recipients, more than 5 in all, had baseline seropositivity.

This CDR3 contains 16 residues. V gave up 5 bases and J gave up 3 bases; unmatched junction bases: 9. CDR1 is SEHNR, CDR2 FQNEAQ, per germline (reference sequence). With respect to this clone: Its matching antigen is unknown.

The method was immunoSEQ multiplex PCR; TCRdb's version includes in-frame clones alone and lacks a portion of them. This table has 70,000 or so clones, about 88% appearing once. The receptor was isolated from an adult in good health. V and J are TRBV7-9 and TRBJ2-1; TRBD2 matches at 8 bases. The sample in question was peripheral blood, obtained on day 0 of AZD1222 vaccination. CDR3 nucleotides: TGTGCCAGCAGCCCGGGGCGGGGACTAGGCTACAATGAGCAGTTCTTC. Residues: CASSPGRGLGYNEQFF.